Sequencing of this T cell receptor beta chain was carried out in a study of blood T cell repertoires in COVID-19. Here immunoSEQ multiplex PCR was the method, and the copy in TCRdb shows in-frame clones only, minus some. The repertoire holds more than 85,000 clones, with 87% as singletons. Germline CDR1 and CDR2: SGHDT and YYEEEE. Losses at the gene ends were 4 bases for V and 4 bases for J; bases not matched to a gene: 7. The CDR3 totals 14 residues. The sequenced material came from peripheral blood. This chain connects TRBV5-6 to TRBJ2-7, with TRBD2 matching 8 bases. This receptor was identified in a man in his fifties or sixties with active COVID-19. CDR3 sequence: CASSPLRGGYEQYF. In DNA form, the CDR3 reads TGTGCCAGCAGCCCCCTCCGCGGGGGGTACGAGCAGTACTTC.